These 2 T cell receptor beta chains were sequenced from one sample in a study of Graves' ophthalmopathy and Graves' hyperthyroidism. Amplification from RNA transcripts yielded the TCR beta CDR3 regions. HTBI primers served in a first-round RT-PCR, which a second-round multiplex PCR followed. A single record per CDR3 protein comes from TCRdb applying MiXCR to the multiplex PCR reads. The sample lists almost 750,000 distinct CDR3 sequences, approximately 40% occurring once. What was sequenced was peripheral blood. These receptors came from an adult man with Graves' ophthalmopathy.

This chain connects TRBV5-5 to TRBJ2-7, with 9 positions matching TRBD1. CDR3 length: 15 residues. The V gene end was trimmed by 0 bases and the J gene end by 5 bases; junction bases not matched to a gene: 6. Germline V gene sequence: CDR1 SGHKS, CDR2 YYEKEE (reference sequence). The chain's CDR3 is CASSLGGTGLNEQYF. The CDR3 nucleotides read TGTGCCAGCAGCTTGGGCGGGACAGGGCTCAACGAGCAGTACTTC.

The chain has TRBV12-3 or TRBV12-4 and TRBJ2-2, with D possibly matching TRBD2 (6 bases). With 2 bases removed from V and 6 bases from J, the gap between germline ends came to 10 bases. This CDR3 is 14 amino acids long. In DNA form, the CDR3 reads TGTGCCAGCAGTTTAAGGCTAGCGTCCGGGGAGCTGTTTTTT. Translating gives CASSLRLASGELFF.